This TCR beta chain was obtained from a study of blood T cells in healthy people across ages. PCR was performed a second time for about 7 to 11 cycles using a sample-barcoded 5' primer and a J-beta primer mix. TCRdb ran MiXCR on the 5' RACE reads and lists one entry per CDR3 protein. The sample lists approximately 1.5 million distinct CDR3 sequences, around 35% occurring once. The germline V gene encodes CDR1 DFQATT and CDR2 SNEGSKA (reference sequence). J was trimmed by 8 bases and V by 3 bases; bases with no gene match: 3. The CDR3 is 14 residues long. Sequencing used blood. The TCR sequence derives from a woman in her 30s in good health. J is TRBJ2-1 and V is TRBV20-1; 14 nucleotides match TRBD2. The CDR3 DNA reads TGCAGTGCTAGTGGACTAGCGGGAGGTGATGAGCAGTTCTTC. Protein: CSASGLAGGDEQFF.